These T cell receptor beta chains were read from a single sample in a study of response to subunit inactivated influenza vaccine. TCRdb redid the calling of the RT-PCR reads with MiXCR, one entry per CDR3 protein. This table has 800,000 or so distinct CDR3 sequences, approximately 22% appearing once. This sample comprised PBMCs from blood, obtained 5 days after vaccination. These receptors originate from a man aged 45-60 years who received an inactivated influenza vaccine. Both conserved end residues are part of each CDR3. The D gene is left open where the match is weak. Not all rows give a size; the values are once, few, many and, for expanded clones, a class.

-	TRBJ2-1	-	TRBV9	CASSVGQPFYNEQFF	TGTGCCAGCAGCGTGGGCCAGCCTTTTTACAATGAGCAGTTCTTC
-	TRBJ2-7	-	TRBV20-1	CSARDPITYEQYF	TGCAGTGCTAGAGATCCGATTACCTACGAGCAGTACTTC
-	TRBJ1-1	-	TRBV9	CASSSGTNPEAFF	TGTGCCAGCAGCTCCGGGACCAACCCTGAAGCTTTCTTT
few	TRBJ2-7	-	TRBV9	CASSLGGLNSPYEQYF	TGTGCCAGCAGCTTGGGGGGACTCAACTCACCCTACGAGCAGTACTTC
-	TRBJ1-1	-	TRBV5-5	CASSVSGTADHFF	TGTGCCAGCAGCGTTAGCGGTACCGCCGACCATTTCTTT
-	TRBJ2-5	-	TRBV15	CATSRDLALQETQYF	TGTGCCACCAGCAGAGATCTAGCGTTACAAGAGACCCAGTACTTC
few	TRBJ1-1	-	TRBV5-1	CASSPRLTGLGTEAFF	TGCGCCAGCAGCCCGCGGCTGACCGGCCTTGGGACTGAAGCTTTCTTT
-	TRBJ2-3	-	TRBV24-1	CATSRPRGNTDTQYF	TGTGCCACCAGTAGGCCCCGAGGTAACACAGATACGCAGTATTTT
few	TRBJ2-2	-	TRBV10-3	CAIRKSGPDYTGELFF	TGTGCCATCAGGAAAAGCGGGCCCGACTACACCGGGGAGCTGTTTTTT
-	TRBJ2-5	-	TRBV30	CAWSNVKGVTQYF	TGTGCCTGGAGTAACGTAAAGGGCGTAACCCAGTACTTC